This T cell receptor (beta chain) originates from a study of early T cells in non-severe SARS-CoV-2 infection (dated by TCRdb to about 2021). The study in broad terms: Because TCR sequencing was done on bulk RNA from unsorted whole blood, the alpha and beta chains could not be paired. General study outcomes and caveats: Matching against VDJdb was skewed toward anti-spike CD8 responses, likely underestimated virus-specific expansions, and missed private and CD4 specificities.

A case-control design nested within a healthcare worker cohort in London, UK, was used, with weekly nasopharyngeal swab PCR tests and blood sampling performed. Between 23 and 31 March 2020, the week of the UK lockdown, healthcare workers were enrolled and then followed up weekly for as long as 16 weeks. Comment on this clonotype: No antigen is known for it. No base-level quality is on record; no much larger clone is a single base apart.

Library method: 5' RACE. Sequencing was performed on a NextSeq 500. Unique molecular identifiers were attached to individual cDNA molecules in the TCR library protocol so that sequencing error and PCR bias could be corrected. Both TCR alpha and beta chains were sequenced, and tight co-correlation was observed between alpha and beta sequence abundances in each sample. The authors' pipeline ran thus. Decombinator V4 was used to annotate the V gene, J gene and CDR3 of the TCR sequences. Expanded TCRs were defined as changing significantly between any two time points under a Poisson model with p below 0.0001. TCR abundances were normalised to the total number of TCRs sequenced per sample and were expressed as counts per million. TRAV1-2 paired with TRAJ12, TRAJ20 or TRAJ33 defined MAIT TCRs, while TRAV10 paired with TRAJ18 defined iNKT TCRs. A search of VDJdb, accessed on 1 November 2021, was run for TCRs annotated to CMV, EBV and SARS-CoV-2, with TCRs annotated for multiple antigens excluded. TCRdb reworked the public reads: Q25 trimming with fastp, MiXCR clone assembly, productive beta chains retained. Every distinct CDR3 protein forms one entry, paired with its most common genes and DNA. The authors' filters were not applied to this entry. The sample table shows fewer than 55,000 distinct CDR3 sequences, and roughly 7% are seen once. 6.5% to 9.5% of the sample rests with the top ten.

The germline V gene supplies CDR1 MDHEN and CDR2 SYDVKM. V loses 5 bases of germline sequence and J loses 4 bases, and the interval between the two ends is 15 bases. The CDR3 spans 15 residues, from the cysteine through the phenylalanine. Only the CDR3 region is kept as DNA, spanning 45 bases read in frame from base 1. The sequence is built from TRBV28 and TRBJ2-1; perhaps TRBD2 is the D gene, with 5 bases matching. Specimen: whole blood. This sequence was found in an adult who was a healthcare worker with PCR-confirmed SARS-CoV-2 infection or an uninfected control (not recorded which). The CDR3 protein: CASSGGETNYNEQFF. The nucleotide sequence reads TGTGCCAGCAGTGGAGGAGAAACTAATTACAATGAGCAGTTCTTC.